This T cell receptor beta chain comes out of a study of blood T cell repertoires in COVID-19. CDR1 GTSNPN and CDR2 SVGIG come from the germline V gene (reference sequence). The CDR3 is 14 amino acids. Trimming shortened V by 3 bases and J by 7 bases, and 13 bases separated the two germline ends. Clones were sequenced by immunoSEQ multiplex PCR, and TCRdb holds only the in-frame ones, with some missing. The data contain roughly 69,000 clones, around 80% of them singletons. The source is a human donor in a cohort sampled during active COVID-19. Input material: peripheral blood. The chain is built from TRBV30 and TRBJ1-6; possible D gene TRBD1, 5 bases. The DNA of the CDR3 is TGTGCCTGGAGGGACGGGGGTTACAATTCACCCCTCCACTTT. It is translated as CAWRDGGYNSPLHF.